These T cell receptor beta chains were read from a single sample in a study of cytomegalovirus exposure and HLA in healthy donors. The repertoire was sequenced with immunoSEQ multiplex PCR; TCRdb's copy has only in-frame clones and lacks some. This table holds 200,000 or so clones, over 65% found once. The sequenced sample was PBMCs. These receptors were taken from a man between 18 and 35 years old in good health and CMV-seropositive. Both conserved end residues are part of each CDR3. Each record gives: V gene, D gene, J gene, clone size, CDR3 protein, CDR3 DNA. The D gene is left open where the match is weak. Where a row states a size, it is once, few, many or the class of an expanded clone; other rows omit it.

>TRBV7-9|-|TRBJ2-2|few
CASSLGQTITGELFF
TGTGCCAGCAGCTTAGGTCAGACTATTACCGGGGAGCTGTTTTTT
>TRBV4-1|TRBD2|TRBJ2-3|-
CASSLLGFGGNTQYF
TGCGCCAGCAGCCTTCTCGGCTTCGGGGGGAATACGCAGTATTTT
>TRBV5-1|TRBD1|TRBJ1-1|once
CASSFGQGATEAFF
TGCGCCAGCAGCTTTGGACAGGGGGCCACTGAAGCTTTCTTT
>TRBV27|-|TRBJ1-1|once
CASSLSIGGTEAFF
TGTGCCAGCAGTTTATCGATAGGGGGCACTGAAGCTTTCTTT
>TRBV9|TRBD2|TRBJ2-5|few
CASSVGTTSGKKETQYF
TGTGCCAGCAGCGTAGGAACGACTAGCGGGAAGAAAGAGACCCAGTACTTC
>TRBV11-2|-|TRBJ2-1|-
CASSELIGTGRFREQFF
TGTGCCAGCAGCGAACTAATAGGGACTGGTCGATTTCGTGAGCAGTTCTTC
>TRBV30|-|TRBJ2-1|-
CAWSVTAASYNEQFF
TGTGCCTGGAGTGTCACAGCGGCCTCCTACAATGAGCAGTTCTTC
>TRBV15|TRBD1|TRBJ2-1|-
CATSRRTGARNEQFF
TGTGCCACCAGCCGACGGACAGGCGCTAGGAATGAGCAGTTCTTC
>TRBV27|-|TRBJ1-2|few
CASSNREADLHGYTF
TGTGCCAGCAGTAATCGGGAGGCAGATTTGCATGGCTACACCTTC
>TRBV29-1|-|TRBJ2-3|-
CSVRRAADTQYF
TGCAGCGTTCGGCGGGCGGCAGATACGCAGTATTTT
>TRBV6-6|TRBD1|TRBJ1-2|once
CASRPGTGSGYTF
TGTGCCAGCAGACCAGGGACAGGGAGTGGCTACACCTTC
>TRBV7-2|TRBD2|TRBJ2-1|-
CASSLVGRAGEQFF
TGTGCCAGCAGCTTAGTCGGGAGGGCCGGTGAGCAGTTCTTC
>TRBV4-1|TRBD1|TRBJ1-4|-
CASSHRIPGQGNEKLFF
TGCGCCAGCAGCCATCGAATTCCGGGACAGGGGAATGAAAAACTGTTTTTT
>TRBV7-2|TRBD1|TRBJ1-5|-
CASKDRGGNQPQHF
TGTGCCAGCAAAGACAGGGGAGGGAATCAGCCCCAGCATTTT
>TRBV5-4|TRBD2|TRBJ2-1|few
CASSSPSGRKYNEQFF
TGTGCCAGCAGCTCCCCTAGCGGGAGGAAATACAATGAGCAGTTCTTC
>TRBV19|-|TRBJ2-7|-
CASRGGSGLDLFYEQYF
TGTGCCAGTAGAGGAGGGTCGGGGCTAGATCTCTTCTACGAGCAGTACTTC
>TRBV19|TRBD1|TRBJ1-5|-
CASSIVPGQGRSNQPQHF
TGTGCCAGTAGTATAGTCCCGGGACAGGGCCGTAGCAATCAGCCCCAGCATTTT
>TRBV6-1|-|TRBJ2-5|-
CATLGGVAQYF
TGTGCCACCCTAGGGGGTGTTGCCCAGTACTTC
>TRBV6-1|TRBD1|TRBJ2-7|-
CASRTGSEQYF
TGTGCCAGCAGGACAGGGTCCGAGCAGTACTTC
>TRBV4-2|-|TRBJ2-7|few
CASSQEGGSSYEQYF
TGTGCCAGCAGCCAAGAAGGTGGGAGTTCCTACGAGCAGTACTTC
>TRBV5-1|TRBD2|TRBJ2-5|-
CASSREGETQYF
TGCGCCAGCAGCCGGGAGGGGGAGACCCAGTACTTC
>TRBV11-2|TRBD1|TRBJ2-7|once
CASTGTGYEQYF
TGTGCCAGCACCGGGACAGGGTATGAGCAGTACTTC
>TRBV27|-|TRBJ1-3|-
CASSLNMGIGNTIYF
TGTGCCAGCAGTTTAAACATGGGCATCGGAAACACCATATATTTT
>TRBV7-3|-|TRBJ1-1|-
CASSFTGRSTEAFF
TGTGCCAGCAGCTTTACGGGTAGGAGCACTGAAGCTTTCTTT
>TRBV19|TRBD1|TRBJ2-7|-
CASSIDRRLTDRGREQYF
TGTGCCAGTAGTATAGATAGGCGTTTGACCGACAGGGGCAGGGAGCAGTACTTC
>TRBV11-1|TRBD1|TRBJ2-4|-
CASSLLEAGGRDIQYF
TGTGCCAGCAGCTTACTGGAGGCAGGGGGCAGAGACATTCAGTACTTC
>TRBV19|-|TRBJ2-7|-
CASSIDHQRTYEQYF
TGTGCCAGTAGTATAGATCACCAGCGGACCTACGAGCAGTACTTC
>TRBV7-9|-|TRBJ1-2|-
CASSSTAGALLGGYTF
TGTGCCAGCAGCAGTACAGCGGGGGCCCTCTTGGGCGGCTACACCTTC
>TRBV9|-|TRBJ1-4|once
CASSSPGGNEKLFF
TGTGCCAGCAGCTCCCCCGGGGGTAATGAAAAACTGTTTTTT
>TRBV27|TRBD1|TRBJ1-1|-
CASSLTPGQGRDEAFF
TGTGCCAGCAGTTTAACTCCGGGACAGGGTCGGGACGAAGCTTTCTTT
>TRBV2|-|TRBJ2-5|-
CADERDTQETQYF
TGTGCCGACGAGCGGGACACCCAAGAGACCCAGTACTTC
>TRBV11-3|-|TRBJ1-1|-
CASSSEGANTEAFF
TGTGCCAGCAGCTCCGAGGGAGCGAACACTGAAGCTTTCTTT
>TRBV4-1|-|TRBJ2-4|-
CASSAQVAKNIQYF
TGCGCCAGCAGCGCCCAGGTGGCCAAAAACATTCAGTACTTC
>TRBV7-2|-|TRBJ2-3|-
CASSLTGSGYTDTQYF
TGTGCCAGCAGCTTAACGGGTAGCGGATACACAGATACGCAGTATTTT
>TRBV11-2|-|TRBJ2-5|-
CASSLVGQTQETQYF
TGTGCCAGCAGCTTAGTGGGCCAGACCCAAGAGACCCAGTACTTC
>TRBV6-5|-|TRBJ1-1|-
CASSNRKLEAFF
TGTGCCAGCAGTAACAGGAAACTTGAAGCTTTCTTT
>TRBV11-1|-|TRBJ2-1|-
CASSLWLGFEQFF
TGTGCCAGCAGCTTATGGTTGGGCTTTGAGCAGTTCTTC
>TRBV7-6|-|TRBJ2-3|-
CASSSASVRTDTQYF
TGTGCCAGCAGCTCTGCTAGCGTACGCACAGATACGCAGTATTTT
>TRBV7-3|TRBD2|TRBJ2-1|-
CASSPSPTSGEQFF
TGTGCCAGCAGCCCCTCCCCGACTAGCGGTGAGCAGTTCTTC
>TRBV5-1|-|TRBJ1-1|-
CASRGGNTEAFF
TGCGCCAGCAGGGGGGGGAACACTGAAGCTTTCTTT
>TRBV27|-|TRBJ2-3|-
CASSPSPRRADTQYF
TGTGCCAGCAGTCCGTCCCCGAGGCGCGCAGATACGCAGTATTTT
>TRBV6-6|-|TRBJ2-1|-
CASSWSGEDNEQFF
TGTGCCAGCAGTTGGTCCGGGGAAGACAATGAGCAGTTCTTC
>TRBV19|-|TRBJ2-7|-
CASSLKTLGTSSYEQYF
TGTGCCAGTAGTCTTAAAACTCTCGGGACTTCCTCCTACGAGCAGTACTTC
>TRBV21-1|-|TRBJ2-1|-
CATSRRASGYNEQFF
TGTGCCACCTCCCGGCGGGCTAGCGGGTACAATGAGCAGTTCTTC
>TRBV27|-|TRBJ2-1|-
CASSLPGVFDEQFF
TGTGCCAGCAGTTTGCCGGGAGTTTTCGATGAGCAGTTCTTC